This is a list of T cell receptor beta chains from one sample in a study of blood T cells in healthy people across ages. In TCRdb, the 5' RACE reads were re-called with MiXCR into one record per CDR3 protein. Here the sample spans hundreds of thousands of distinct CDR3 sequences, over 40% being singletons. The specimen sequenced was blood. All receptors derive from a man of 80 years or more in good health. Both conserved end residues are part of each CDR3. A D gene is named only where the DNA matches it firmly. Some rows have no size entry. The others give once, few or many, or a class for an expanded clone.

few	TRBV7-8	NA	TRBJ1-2	CASSLETGPNYGYTF
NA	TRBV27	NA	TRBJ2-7	CACSFTKGSYEQYF
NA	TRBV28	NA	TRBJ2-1	CASRVAGTSYNEQFF
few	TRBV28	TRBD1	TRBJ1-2	CASKQGDYGYTF
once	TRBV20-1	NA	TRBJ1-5	CSARVTRYSNQPQHF
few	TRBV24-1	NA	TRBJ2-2	CATSVLSSGELFF
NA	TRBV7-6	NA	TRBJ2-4	CASSPNGGSFGNIQYF
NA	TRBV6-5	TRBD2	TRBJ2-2	CASSRLSGGKTGELFF
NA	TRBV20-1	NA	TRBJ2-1	CSADGDSLNEQFF
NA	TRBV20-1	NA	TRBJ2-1	CSAGTNEQFF
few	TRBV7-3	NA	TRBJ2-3	CASSPQSFTSTDTQYF
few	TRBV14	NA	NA	CASSQLRGSYNEQYF
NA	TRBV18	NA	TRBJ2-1	CASSPGPEEYNEQFF